What follows are 21 T cell receptor beta chains derived from one specimen sequenced in a study of blood T cell repertoires in COVID-19. Produced via immunoSEQ multiplex PCR; TCRdb's table is partial and in-frame only. The sample lists some 68,000 clones, roughly 87% occurring once. The source material was peripheral blood. These receptors were obtained from a man aged 50-60 years with COVID-19, enrolled during active disease.

The genes are TRBV19 and TRBJ1-2; no clear D. CDR1 and CDR2 (germline): LNHDA, SQIVND (reference sequence). The V end was cut by 10 bases, the J end by 3 bases, with 24 bases between. The CDR3 is made up of 16 amino acids. The DNA of the CDR3 is TGTGCCACCCTACCACCGGCAGGAACGCGATACTATGGCTACACCTTC. It codes for CATLPPAGTRYYGYTF.

V is TRBV7-9 and J is TRBJ2-7, with TRBD2 matching over 12 bases. V lost 5 bases and J lost 6; bases outside the gene matches: 11. The germline CDR1 and CDR2 sequences are SEHNR and FQNEAQ (reference sequence). This CDR3 region has 16 residues. CDR3: CASSPRASGRAIEQYF. DNA for the CDR3: TGTGCCAGCAGCCCCCGAGCTAGCGGGAGGGCCATCGAGCAGTACTTC.

The chain combines TRBV12-3 or TRBV12-4 with TRBJ2-3; D unresolved. V lost 7 bases, J lost 1 base, and 6 bases lay in between. This CDR3 is built from 12 residues. In nucleotides, the CDR3 is TGTGCCAGCACCAGCGGCACAGATACGCAGTATTTT. It is translated as CASTSGTDTQYF.

The CDR3 loop is CASSLAGGGATDTQYF. The DNA for the CDR3 is TGTGCCAGCAGCTTAGCGGGAGGGGGGGCCACAGATACGCAGTATTTT. This sequence joins TRBV11-2 and TRBJ2-3, with 8 nucleotides matching TRBD2. The CDR3 loop spans 16 amino acids. Losses at the gene ends were 1 base for V and 2 bases for J; bases not matched to a gene: 5. Germline CDR1 reads SGHAT; CDR2 reads FQNNGV.

The V call is TRBV19, the J call TRBJ2-1; 7 bases align to TRBD1. The length of the CDR3 is 15 residues. The J segment lost 3 bases and the V segment lost 3 bases, leaving 5 bases of the junction unmatched. Per germline, CDR1 LNHDA and CDR2 SQIVND (reference sequence). The CDR3 sequence is CASSIRDSIYNEQFF. The CDR3, as DNA: TGTGCCAGTAGTATTCGGGACAGTATCTACAATGAGCAGTTCTTC.

This chain joins TRBV18 and TRBJ1-1, with no clear D. The CDR3 sequence is 14 residues long. V was shortened by 0 bases and J by 1 base, with 6 bases between the two germline ends. Germline V lookup: CDR1 KGHSH, CDR2 LQKENI. The CDR3 nucleotides are TGTGCCAGCTCACCACCGCGGGGGAACACTGAAGCTTTCTTT. It codes for CASSPPRGNTEAFF. Full variable domain (missing parts from reference TRBV18 and TRBJ1-1): NAGVMQNPRHLVRRRGQEARLRCSPMKGHSHVYWYRQLPEEGLKFMVYLQKENIIDESGMPKERFSAEFPKEGPSILRIQQVVRGDSAAYFCASSPPRGNTEAFFGQGTRLTVV.

The chain carries TRBV6-4 and TRBJ1-4; D gene ambiguous. The CDR3 runs to 15 residues. The ends were cut back, 6 bases at V and 0 bases at J, with 11 bases in the middle. CDR1 is MRHNA, CDR2 SNTAGT, per germline. The CDR3, as DNA: TGTGCCAGCAGCGCTTACGCAGCAACTAATGAAAAACTGTTTTTT. Its protein is CASSAYAATNEKLFF.

The V and J genes are TRBV2 and TRBJ1-6; D is unresolved. The germline V gene encodes CDR1 SNHLY and CDR2 FYNNEI. V was shortened by 5 bases and J by 0 bases, with 8 bases between the two germline ends. The CDR3 extends over 15 amino acids. The CDR3 region is CASSLGSSYNSPLHF. In DNA form, the CDR3 reads TGTGCCAGCAGTCTCGGGAGCTCCTATAATTCACCCCTCCACTTT.

The J gene is TRBJ2-3, the V gene TRBV24-1, with D maybe TRBD1 (6 bases). The germline CDR1 and CDR2 sequences are KGHDR and SFDVKD. This CDR3 region has 18 residues. V was trimmed by 4 bases and J by 5 bases, leaving 24 bases between them. In nucleotides, the CDR3 is TGTGCCACCAGTGACCCCTCTCCAGGGGTAAGAGGTCAAGATACGCAGTATTTT. Encoded protein: CATSDPSPGVRGQDTQYF.

This chain uses TRBV19 with TRBJ2-1; TRBD1 matches at 8 bases. Looked up from germline, CDR1 is LNHDA and CDR2 is SQIVND (reference sequence). The CDR3 extends over 15 amino acids. Trimming at V came to 5 bases and at J to 6 bases, leaving 9 bases not matched to a gene. The CDR3 DNA reads as TGTGCCAGTAGTCTGGGACAGGTCCTGTTCAATGAGCAGTTCTTC. Translating it yields CASSLGQVLFNEQFF.

The rearrangement joins TRBV5-1 to TRBJ2-1; TRBD1 might be the D (6 bases). V was shortened by 1 base and J by 5 bases, with 13 bases between the two germline ends. Germline V CDR1 and CDR2: SGHRS, YFSETQ. The CDR3 has 15 residues. The CDR3 DNA sequence: TGCGCCAGCAGCTTGTTACCAGGGACAAACAATGAGCAGTTCTTC. Protein sequence: CASSLLPGTNNEQFF.

The CDR3 region has the DNA TGTGCCAGCAGCCCAGGACAGTACACTGAAGCTTTCTTT. This sequence encodes CASSPGQYTEAFF. The chain is built from TRBV5-4 and TRBJ1-1; possible D gene TRBD1, 6 bases. The V end was cut by 4 bases, the J end by 3 bases, with 10 bases between. Germline CDR1 SGHNT, CDR2 YYREEE (reference sequence). CDR3 length: 13 amino acids.

The chain employs TRBV10-3 and TRBJ1-2; 7 positions agree with TRBD1. CDR1 and CDR2 from the germline V gene are ENHRY and SYGVKD. The CDR3 has 15 amino acids. After removal of 4 bases from V and 4 bases from J, the junction contained 9 bases not matched to a gene. CDR3 in amino acids: CAISGGTGTVYGYTF. CDR3 DNA sequence: TGTGCCATCAGTGGGGGAACCGGGACAGTCTATGGCTACACCTTC.

This sequence joins TRBV4-1 and TRBJ2-2; 8 bases align to TRBD1. CDR1 and CDR2 (germline): MGHRA, YSYEKL. This CDR3 is built from 16 residues. V lost 3 bases to trimming and J lost 3 bases; unmatched junction nucleotides: 6. In DNA form, the CDR3 reads TGCGCCAGCAGCCAGGGGAGACAGGGGTACACCGGGGAGCTGTTTTTT. This sequence encodes CASSQGRQGYTGELFF.

This clone has a handful of counts. The V gene is TRBV5-3, the J gene TRBJ2-5; 9 positions match TRBD1. TRBV5-3 is an ORF; its function is uncertain. The CDR3 totals 16 residues. Trimming took 0 bases from V and 2 from J; bases not matched to a gene: 5. CDR3 loop: CARSLETGGPQETQYF. The CDR3 DNA is TGTGCCAGAAGCTTGGAGACAGGGGGTCCACAAGAGACCCAGTACTTC.

The chain combines TRBV24-1 with TRBJ1-5; TRBD1 matches at 7 bases. Germline CDR1 KGHDR, CDR2 SFDVKD. The CDR3 spans 14 residues. Trimming took 9 bases from V and 3 from J; bases not matched to a gene: 7. The CDR3 bases are TGTGCCACCGCTCGGACAGGCCCCAATCAGCCCCAGCATTTT. Translating it yields CATARTGPNQPQHF.

CDR3 coding DNA: TGTGCCAGCTCACCAGTTATCCGATTCGGGAACGAGCAGTACTTC. As protein: CASSPVIRFGNEQYF. The chain carries TRBV18 and TRBJ2-7, with D tentatively TRBD2 (5 bases). Germline loops: CDR1 KGHSH, CDR2 LQKENI. Trimming took off 2 bases at V and 5 bases at J, with 16 bases between the two ends. The CDR3 loop spans 15 amino acids.

The J gene is TRBJ1-2, the V gene TRBV21-1; the table calls TRBD1, which could not be checked here. TRBV21-1 is given as a pseudogene. The CDR3 totals 18 residues. CDR3 amino acids: CASSKDSQKPGTNYGYTF. CDR3 nucleotide sequence: TGTGCCAGCAGCAAAGATAGTCAAAAACCCGGGACAAACTATGGCTACACCTTC.

The chain couples TRBV28 to TRBJ2-1; TRBD2 matches 8 bases. From germline, CDR1 is MDHEN and CDR2 SYDVKM. The CDR3 runs 22 residues. The trim removed 3 bases at V and 7 bases at J, leaving 29 bases unmatched. The CDR3 DNA reads as TGTGCCAGCAGTTTTTCTCTTATCGGGGGCGGTATTTTTAGCGGGACGAAGAATGAGCAGTTCTTC. It is translated as CASSFSLIGGGIFSGTKNEQFF.

This clone appeared a few times. The chain links TRBV19 to TRBJ1-6; 11 bases line up with TRBD1. The germline V gene encodes CDR1 LNHDA and CDR2 SQIVND (reference sequence). V shed 6 bases, J shed 0 bases, and the junction held 1 base outside the gene matches. The CDR3 runs 16 residues. As DNA, the CDR3 is TGTGCCAGTAGGGGGACAGGGGGCTCCTATAATTCACCCCTCCACTTT. This encodes CASRGTGGSYNSPLHF.

CDR3 sequence: CASSFAGGDTEAFF. Written as DNA, the CDR3 is TGTGCCAGCAGCTTCGCGGGGGGGGACACTGAAGCTTTCTTT. The chain uses TRBV7-2 and TRBJ1-1, with D perhaps matching TRBD1 (5 bases). Germline CDR1 is SGHTA and CDR2 is FQGNSA. The CDR3 has 14 amino acids. Trimming removed 3 bases from V and 3 bases from J, with 11 bases in between.